This entry concerns a single T cell receptor (beta chain). The antigen is undetermined. Other DNA sequences in the sample encode the same CDR3. Negatively enriched CD4+ T cells were divided by CD45RA into naive and memory. The data are from a study of shared clonotypes between healthy human individuals. Study results and limitations: It was expected that sequencing depth would affect clonotype sharing among donors.

TCRdb keeps only in-frame clones here, not all; method: immunoSEQ multiplex PCR. Of millions of clones listed, roughly 94% were seen once; the top ten hold 0.13%. The specimen sequenced was naive CD4+ T cells sorted from blood. This sample's subset: CD45RA+ positively selected. The clonotype was recovered from a man younger than 35 in good health.

The CDR3 nucleotides read TGTGCCAGCAGTTTAGGCAGGGGTTCACCCCTCCACTTT. Its protein product is CASSLGRGSPLHF. The chain employs TRBV27 and TRBJ1-6; weak D call: TRBD1 (6 bases). Deletions cut 2 bases from V and 9 bases from J, with 8 bases between. This CDR3 has 13 amino acids. Germline-derived CDR1 and CDR2 are MNHEY and SMNVEV (reference sequence).